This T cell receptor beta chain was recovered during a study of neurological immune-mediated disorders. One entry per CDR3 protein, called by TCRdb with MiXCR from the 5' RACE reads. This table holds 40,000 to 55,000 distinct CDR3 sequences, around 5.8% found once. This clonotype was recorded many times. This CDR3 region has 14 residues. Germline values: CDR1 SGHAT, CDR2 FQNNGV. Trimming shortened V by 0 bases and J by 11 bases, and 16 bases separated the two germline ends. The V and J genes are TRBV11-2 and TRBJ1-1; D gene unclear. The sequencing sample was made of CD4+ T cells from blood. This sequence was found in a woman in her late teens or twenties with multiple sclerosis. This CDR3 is CASSLELFADRAFF. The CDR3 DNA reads TGTGCCAGCAGCTTAGAGTTATTCGCGGATAGGGCTTTCTTT.